This is a list of T cell receptor beta chains from one sample in a study of cytomegalovirus exposure and HLA in healthy donors. TCRdb's copy holds only in-frame clones and misses some; the assay was immunoSEQ multiplex PCR. The sample contains 120,000 or so clones, 15% of which appear only once. Sequencing was performed on PBMCs. Receptors were obtained from a woman between 18 and 29 years old in good health and CMV-seronegative. The CDR3 runs from the conserved cysteine through the conserved F or W. D genes are given only for firm matches. Not every row has a clone size; where given, it reads once, few, many or a size class.

v_gene	abundance	j_gene	d_gene	CDR3aa	CDR3nt
TRBV7-9	.	TRBJ2-2	TRBD1	CASQGQQNTGELFF	TGTGCCAGCCAGGGACAGCAGAACACCGGGGAGCTGTTTTTT
TRBV13	few	TRBJ2-1	TRBD2	CASSLGPSGYNEQFF	TGTGCCAGCAGCTTAGGCCCTAGCGGTTACAATGAGCAGTTCTTC
TRBV5-1	.	TRBJ2-7	.	CASSLDWGPGEQYF	TGCGCCAGCAGCTTGGATTGGGGGCCAGGCGAGCAGTACTTC
TRBV6-1	.	TRBJ1-5	.	CASTRATTRNQPQHF	TGTGCCAGCACCCGAGCTACTACAAGAAATCAGCCCCAGCATTTT
TRBV15	few	TRBJ2-7	.	CATSSRPAFSYEQYF	TGTGCCACCAGCAGCAGGCCAGCCTTCTCCTACGAGCAGTACTTC
TRBV20-1	few	TRBJ2-4	.	CSASLGGIQYF	TGCAGTGCTAGCTTGGGAGGCATTCAGTACTTC
TRBV4-3	few	TRBJ2-2	.	CASSQVGGTGELFF	TGCGCCAGCAGCCAAGTCGGGGGAACCGGGGAGCTGTTTTTT
TRBV23-1	.	TRBJ1-2	TRBD1	CASSQSGQGYGYTF	TGCGCCAGCAGTCAGTCGGGACAGGGATACGGCTACACCTTC
TRBV29-1	few	TRBJ1-2	TRBD1	CSVVGQGAGYGYTF	TGCAGCGTTGTGGGACAGGGGGCGGGCTATGGCTACACCTTC
TRBV6-5	once	TRBJ1-4	.	CASSKGVGSEKLFF	TGTGCCAGCAGTAAGGGGGTAGGGAGTGAAAAACTGTTTTTT
TRBV14	.	TRBJ2-1	.	CASSQEARTEQFF	TGTGCCAGCAGCCAAGAGGCCAGAACTGAGCAGTTCTTC
TRBV5-6	few	TRBJ1-2	.	CASSFSRGGYTF	TGTGCCAGCAGCTTTTCCCGGGGTGGCTACACCTTC
TRBV30	few	TRBJ1-2	.	CACLTGDSYTF	TGTGCCTGTCTGACGGGGGATAGCTACACCTTC
TRBV27	.	TRBJ1-2	TRBD1	CASSRGQGASEIYGYTF	TGTGCCAGCAGTCGGGGGCAGGGGGCTAGTGAAATCTATGGCTACACCTTC
TRBV5-3	few	TRBJ1-4	TRBD1	CARRYPTGADEKLFF	TGTGCCAGAAGGTACCCGACAGGGGCGGATGAAAAACTGTTTTTT
TRBV25-1	.	TRBJ1-2	.	CASSELQDGYTF	TGTGCCAGCAGTGAACTGCAGGATGGCTACACCTTC
TRBV27	few	TRBJ2-7	TRBD1	CASSFGQGTYEQYF	TGTGCCAGCAGTTTCGGACAGGGAACCTACGAGCAGTACTTC
TRBV9	.	TRBJ2-7	TRBD2	CASSVTPGTSGRNEQYF	TGTGCCAGCAGCGTAACCCCCGGGACTAGCGGAAGAAACGAGCAGTACTTC
TRBV13	few	TRBJ1-3	.	CASSFLSSNTIYF	TGTGCCAGCAGCTTTCTCTCTTCAAACACCATATATTTT
TRBV6-5	.	TRBJ2-3	.	CASSYRGTDTQYF	TGTGCCAGCAGTTATCGCGGCACAGATACGCAGTATTTT
TRBV10-3	.	TRBJ2-3	.	CAISESSADTQYF	TGTGCCATCAGTGAGTCGAGCGCAGATACGCAGTATTTT
TRBV15	few	TRBJ2-7	TRBD1	CATSRDGTGAHEQYF	TGTGCCACCAGCAGAGATGGGACAGGGGCCCACGAGCAGTACTTC